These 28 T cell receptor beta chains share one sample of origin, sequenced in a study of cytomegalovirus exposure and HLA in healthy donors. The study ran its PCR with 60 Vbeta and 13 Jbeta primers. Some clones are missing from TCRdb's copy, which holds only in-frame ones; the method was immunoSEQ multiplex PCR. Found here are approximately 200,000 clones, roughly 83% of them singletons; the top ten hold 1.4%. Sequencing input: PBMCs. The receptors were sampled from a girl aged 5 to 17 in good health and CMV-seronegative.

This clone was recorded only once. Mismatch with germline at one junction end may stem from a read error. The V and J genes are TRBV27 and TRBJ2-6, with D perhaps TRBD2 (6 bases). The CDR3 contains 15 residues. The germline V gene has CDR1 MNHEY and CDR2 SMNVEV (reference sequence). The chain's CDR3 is CASRLWGVGGNVLTF. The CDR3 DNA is TGTGCCAGCAGGTTATGGGGGGTTGGGGGGAACGTCCTGACTTTC. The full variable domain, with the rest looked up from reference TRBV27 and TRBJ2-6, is EAQVTQNPRYLITVTGKKLTVTCSQNMNHEYMSWYRQDPGLGLRQIYYSMNVEVTDKGDVPEGYKVSRKEKRNFPLILESPSPNQTSLYFCASRLWGVGGNVLTFGAGSRLTVL.

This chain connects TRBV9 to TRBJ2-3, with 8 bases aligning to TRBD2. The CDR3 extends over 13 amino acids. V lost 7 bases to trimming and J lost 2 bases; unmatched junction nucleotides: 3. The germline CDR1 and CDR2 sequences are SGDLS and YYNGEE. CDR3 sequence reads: CASARGVTDTQYF. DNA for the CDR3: TGTGCCAGCGCGCGGGGGGTCACAGATACGCAGTATTTT.

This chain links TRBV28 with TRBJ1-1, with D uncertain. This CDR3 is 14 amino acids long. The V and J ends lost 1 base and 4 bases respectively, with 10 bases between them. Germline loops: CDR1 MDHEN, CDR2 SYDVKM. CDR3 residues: CASSLLEAGTEAFF. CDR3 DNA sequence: TGTGCCAGCAGTTTATTGGAGGCGGGCACTGAAGCTTTCTTT. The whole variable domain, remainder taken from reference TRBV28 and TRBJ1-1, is DVKVTQSSRYLVKRTGEKVFLECVQDMDHENMFWYRQDPGLGLRLIYFSYDVKMKEKGDIPEGYSVSREKKERFSLILESASTNQTSMYLCASSLLEAGTEAFFGQGTRLTVV.

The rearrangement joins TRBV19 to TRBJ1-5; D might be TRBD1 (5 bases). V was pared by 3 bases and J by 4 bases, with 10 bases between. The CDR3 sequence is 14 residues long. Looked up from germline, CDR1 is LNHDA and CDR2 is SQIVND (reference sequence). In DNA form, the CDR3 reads TGTGCCAGTAGTATCCAACAGGTAAATCAGCCCCAGCATTTT. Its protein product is CASSIQQVNQPQHF. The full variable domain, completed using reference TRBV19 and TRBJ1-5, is DGGITQSPKYLFRKEGQNVTLSCEQNLNHDAMYWYRQDPGQGLRLIYYSQIVNDFQKGDIAEGYSVSREKKESFPLTVTSAQKNPTAFYLCASSIQQVNQPQHFGDGTRLSIL.

The CDR3 loop is CASSQTGKKETQYF. CDR3 DNA: TGTGCCAGCAGCCAAACCGGGAAAAAAGAGACCCAGTACTTC. This chain uses TRBV5-6 with TRBJ2-5; TRBD2 is a possible D gene (5 bases). Trimming took off 4 bases at V and 3 bases at J, with 13 bases between the two ends. The CDR3 is 14 amino acids. Germline V gene sequence: CDR1 SGHDT, CDR2 YYEEEE.

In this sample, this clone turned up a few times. The CDR3 here is CASTLVPYEQYF. DNA of the CDR3: TGTGCCAGCACACTAGTCCCCTACGAGCAGTACTTC. The chain joins TRBV6-1 to TRBJ2-7, with D perhaps matching TRBD2 (5 bases). This CDR3 spans 12 amino acids. Germline lookup yields CDR1 MNHNS and CDR2 SASEGT. Trimming cost V 7 bases and J 2 bases, with 9 bases left between them.

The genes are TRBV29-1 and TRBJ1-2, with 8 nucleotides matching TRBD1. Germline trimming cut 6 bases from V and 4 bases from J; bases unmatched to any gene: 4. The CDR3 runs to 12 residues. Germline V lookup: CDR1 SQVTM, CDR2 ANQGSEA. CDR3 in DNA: TGCAGCGTCGACAGGGGTATCTATGGCTACACCTTC. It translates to CSVDRGIYGYTF.

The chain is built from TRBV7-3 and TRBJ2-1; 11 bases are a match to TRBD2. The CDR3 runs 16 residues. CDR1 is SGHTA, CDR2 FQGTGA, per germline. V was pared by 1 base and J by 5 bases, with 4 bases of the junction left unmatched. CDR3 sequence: CASSLIGTSGNNEQFF. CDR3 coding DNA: TGTGCCAGCAGCTTAATAGGGACTAGCGGAAACAATGAGCAGTTCTTC.

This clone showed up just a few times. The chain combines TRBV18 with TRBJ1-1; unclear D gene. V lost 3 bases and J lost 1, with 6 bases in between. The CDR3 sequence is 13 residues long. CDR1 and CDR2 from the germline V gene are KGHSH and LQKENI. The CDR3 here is CASSPTTNTEAFF. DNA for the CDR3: TGTGCCAGCTCACCCACAACGAACACTGAAGCTTTCTTT.

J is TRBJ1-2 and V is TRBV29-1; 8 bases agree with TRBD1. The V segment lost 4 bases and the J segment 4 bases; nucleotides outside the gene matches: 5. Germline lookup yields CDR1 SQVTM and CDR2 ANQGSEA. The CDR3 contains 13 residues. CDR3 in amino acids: CSVGRDRPYGYTF. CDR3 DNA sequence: TGCAGCGTTGGCCGGGACAGGCCCTATGGCTACACCTTC.

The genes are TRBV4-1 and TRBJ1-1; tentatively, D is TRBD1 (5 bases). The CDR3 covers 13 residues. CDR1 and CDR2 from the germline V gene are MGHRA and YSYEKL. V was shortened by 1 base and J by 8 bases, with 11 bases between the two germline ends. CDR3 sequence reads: CASSQVGPDEAFF. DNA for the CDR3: TGCGCCAGCAGCCAAGTGGGGCCAGACGAAGCTTTCTTT.

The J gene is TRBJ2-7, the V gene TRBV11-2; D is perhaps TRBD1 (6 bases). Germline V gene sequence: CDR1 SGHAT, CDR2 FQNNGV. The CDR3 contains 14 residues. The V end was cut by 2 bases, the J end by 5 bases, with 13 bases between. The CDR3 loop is CASSLTGRGNEQYF. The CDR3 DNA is TGTGCCAGCAGCTTAACCGGCAGGGGAAACGAGCAGTACTTC. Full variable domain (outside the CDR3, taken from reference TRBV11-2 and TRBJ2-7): EAGVAQSPRYKIIEKRQSVAFWCNPISGHATLYWYQQILGQGPKLLIQFQNNGVVDDSQLPKDRFSAERLKGVDSTLKIQPAKLEDSAVYLCASSLTGRGNEQYFGPGTRLTVT.

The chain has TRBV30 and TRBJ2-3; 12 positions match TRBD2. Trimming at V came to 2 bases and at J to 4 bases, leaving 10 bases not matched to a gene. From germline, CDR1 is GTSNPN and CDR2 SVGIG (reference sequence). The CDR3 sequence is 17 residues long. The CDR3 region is CAWSSSRTSGVPDTQYF. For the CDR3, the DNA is TGTGCCTGGAGTTCCTCCCGGACTAGCGGGGTCCCAGATACGCAGTATTTT.

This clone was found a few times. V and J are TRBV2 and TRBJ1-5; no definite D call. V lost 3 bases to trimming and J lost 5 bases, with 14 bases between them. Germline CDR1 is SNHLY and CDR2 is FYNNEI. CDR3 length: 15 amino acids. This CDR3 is CASSDHGLWYQPQHF. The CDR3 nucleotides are TGTGCCAGCAGTGATCACGGGTTGTGGTATCAGCCCCAGCATTTT.

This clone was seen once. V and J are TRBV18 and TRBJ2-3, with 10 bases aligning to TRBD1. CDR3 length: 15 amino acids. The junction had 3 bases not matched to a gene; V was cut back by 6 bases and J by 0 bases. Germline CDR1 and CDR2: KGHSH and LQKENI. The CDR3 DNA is TGTGCCAGCTCTCGACAGGGGGCTAGCACAGATACGCAGTATTTT. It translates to CASSRQGASTDTQYF.

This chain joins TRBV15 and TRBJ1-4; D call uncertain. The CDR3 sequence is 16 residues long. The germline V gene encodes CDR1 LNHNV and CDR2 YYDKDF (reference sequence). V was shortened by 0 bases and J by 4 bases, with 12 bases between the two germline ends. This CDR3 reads CATSRDRFPLNEKLFF. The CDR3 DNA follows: TGTGCCACCAGCAGAGATCGGTTCCCCCTTAATGAAAAACTGTTTTTT.

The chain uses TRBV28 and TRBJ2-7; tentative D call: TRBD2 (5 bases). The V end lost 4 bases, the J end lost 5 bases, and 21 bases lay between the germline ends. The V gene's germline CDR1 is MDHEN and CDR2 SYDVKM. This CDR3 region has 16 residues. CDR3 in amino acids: CASSSEDSPLKNEQYF. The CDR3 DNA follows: TGTGCCAGCAGTTCCGAGGACTCCCCTCTAAAGAACGAGCAGTACTTC.

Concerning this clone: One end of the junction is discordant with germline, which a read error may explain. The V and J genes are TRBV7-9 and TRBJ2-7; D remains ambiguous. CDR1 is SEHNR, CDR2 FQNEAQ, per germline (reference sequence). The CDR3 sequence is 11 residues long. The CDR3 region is CSSSRGREQYF. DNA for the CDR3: TGTTCCAGCAGCCGCGGCCGCGAGCAGTACTTC. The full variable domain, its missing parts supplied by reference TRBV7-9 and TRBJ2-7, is DTGVSQNPRHKITKRGQNVTFRCDPISEHNRLYWYRQTLGQGPEFLTYFQNEAQLEKSRLLSDRFSAERPKGSFSTLEIQRTEQGDSAMYLCSSSRGREQYFGPGTRLTVT.

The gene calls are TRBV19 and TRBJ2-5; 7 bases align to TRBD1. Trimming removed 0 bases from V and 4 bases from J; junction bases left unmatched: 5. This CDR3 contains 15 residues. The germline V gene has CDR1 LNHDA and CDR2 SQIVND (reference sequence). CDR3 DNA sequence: TGTGCCAGTAGTATAGACGAGGGGGCCGGAGAGACCCAGTACTTC. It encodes CASSIDEGAGETQYF.

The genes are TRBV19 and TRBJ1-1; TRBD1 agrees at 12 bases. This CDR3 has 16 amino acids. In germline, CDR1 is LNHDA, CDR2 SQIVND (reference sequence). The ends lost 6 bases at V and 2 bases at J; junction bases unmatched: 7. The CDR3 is CASRVGTGGYNTEAFF. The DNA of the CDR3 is TGTGCCAGTAGGGTGGGGACAGGGGGCTACAACACTGAAGCTTTCTTT.

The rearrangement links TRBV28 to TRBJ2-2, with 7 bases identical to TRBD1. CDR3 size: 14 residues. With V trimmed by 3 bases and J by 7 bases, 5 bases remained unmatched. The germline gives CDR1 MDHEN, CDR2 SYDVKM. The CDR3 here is CASSFRGPGGELFF. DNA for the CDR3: TGTGCCAGCAGTTTTAGGGGGCCCGGCGGGGAGCTGTTTTTT. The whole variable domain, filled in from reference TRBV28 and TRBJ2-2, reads DVKVTQSSRYLVKRTGEKVFLECVQDMDHENMFWYRQDPGLGLRLIYFSYDVKMKEKGDIPEGYSVSREKKERFSLILESASTNQTSMYLCASSFRGPGGELFFGEGSRLTVL.

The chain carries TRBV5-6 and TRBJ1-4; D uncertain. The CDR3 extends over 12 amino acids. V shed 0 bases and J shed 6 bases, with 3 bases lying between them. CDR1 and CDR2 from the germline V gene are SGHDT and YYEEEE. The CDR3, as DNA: TGTGCCAGCAGCTTGGTCGATGAAAAACTGTTTTTT. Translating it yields CASSLVDEKLFF.

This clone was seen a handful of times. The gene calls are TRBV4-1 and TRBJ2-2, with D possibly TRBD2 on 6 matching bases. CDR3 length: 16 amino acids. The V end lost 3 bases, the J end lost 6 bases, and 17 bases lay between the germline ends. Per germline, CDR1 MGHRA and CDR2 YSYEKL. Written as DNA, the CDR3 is TGCGCCAGCAGCCAGTGGCAGCGGACGGGGGCCGGGGAGCTGTTTTTT. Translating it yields CASSQWQRTGAGELFF.

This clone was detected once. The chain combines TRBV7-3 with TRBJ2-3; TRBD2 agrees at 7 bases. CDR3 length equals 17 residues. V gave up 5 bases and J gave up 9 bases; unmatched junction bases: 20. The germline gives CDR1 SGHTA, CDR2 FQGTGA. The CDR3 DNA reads TGTGCCAGCAGCACAAACCCCGGGACGGGGCCGGGGGGAACGCAGTATTTT. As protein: CASSTNPGTGPGGTQYF.

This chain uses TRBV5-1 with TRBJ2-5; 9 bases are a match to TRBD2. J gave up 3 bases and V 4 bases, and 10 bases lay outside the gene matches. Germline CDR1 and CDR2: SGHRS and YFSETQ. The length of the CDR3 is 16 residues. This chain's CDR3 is CASSLTSGVIKETQYF. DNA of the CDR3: TGCGCCAGCAGCCTGACTAGCGGAGTAATAAAAGAGACCCAGTACTTC.

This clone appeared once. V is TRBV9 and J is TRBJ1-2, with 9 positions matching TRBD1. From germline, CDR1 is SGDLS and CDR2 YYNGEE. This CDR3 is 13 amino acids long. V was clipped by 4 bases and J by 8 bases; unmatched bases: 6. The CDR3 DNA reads TGTGCCAGCAGCATAAGGACAGGGGACGGCTACACCTTC. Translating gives CASSIRTGDGYTF.

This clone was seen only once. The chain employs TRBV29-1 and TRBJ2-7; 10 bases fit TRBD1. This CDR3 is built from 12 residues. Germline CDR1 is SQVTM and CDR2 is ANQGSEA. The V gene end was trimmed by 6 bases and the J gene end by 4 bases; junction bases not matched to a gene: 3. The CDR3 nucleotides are TGCAGCGTCGGGGACAGGGGTTACGAGCAGTACTTC. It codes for CSVGDRGYEQYF.

This CDR3 reads CASKGQGLSTSSYEQYF. CDR3 sequence (DNA): TGTGCCAGCAAGGGGCAGGGGTTATCTACAAGCTCCTACGAGCAGTACTTC. The rearrangement uses TRBV27 and TRBJ2-7; D is perhaps TRBD1 (6 bases). V was cut by 7 bases and J by 0 bases, with 22 bases left in between. In germline, CDR1 is MNHEY, CDR2 SMNVEV (reference sequence). The CDR3 contains 17 residues.